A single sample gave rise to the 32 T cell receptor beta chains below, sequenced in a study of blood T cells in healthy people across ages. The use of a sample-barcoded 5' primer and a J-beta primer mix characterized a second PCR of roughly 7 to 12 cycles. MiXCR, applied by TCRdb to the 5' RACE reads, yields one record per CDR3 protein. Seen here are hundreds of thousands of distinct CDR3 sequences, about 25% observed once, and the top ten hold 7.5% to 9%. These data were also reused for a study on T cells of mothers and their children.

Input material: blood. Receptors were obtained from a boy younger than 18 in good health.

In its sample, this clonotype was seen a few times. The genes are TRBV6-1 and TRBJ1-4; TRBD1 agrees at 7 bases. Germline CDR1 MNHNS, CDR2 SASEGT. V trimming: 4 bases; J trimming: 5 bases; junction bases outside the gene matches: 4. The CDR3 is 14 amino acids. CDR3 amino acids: CASSAGTENEKLFF. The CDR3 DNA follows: TGTGCCAGCAGTGCGGGGACAGAAAATGAAAAACTGTTTTTT.

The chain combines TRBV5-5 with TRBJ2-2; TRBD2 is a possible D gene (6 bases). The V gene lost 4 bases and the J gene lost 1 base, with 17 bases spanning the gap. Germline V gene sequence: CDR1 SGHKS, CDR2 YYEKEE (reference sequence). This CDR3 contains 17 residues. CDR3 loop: CASSAYDSRGNTGELFF. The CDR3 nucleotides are TGTGCCAGCAGCGCGTACGACTCGCGGGGGAACACCGGGGAGCTGTTTTTT.

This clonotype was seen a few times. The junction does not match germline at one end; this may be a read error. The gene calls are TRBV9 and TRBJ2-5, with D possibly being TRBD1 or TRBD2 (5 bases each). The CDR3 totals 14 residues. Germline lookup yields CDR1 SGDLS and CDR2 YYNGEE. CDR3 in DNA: TGCGCCAGCAGCGTGGGGGTCTCCCAAGAGACCCAGTACTTC. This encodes CASSVGVSQETQYF.

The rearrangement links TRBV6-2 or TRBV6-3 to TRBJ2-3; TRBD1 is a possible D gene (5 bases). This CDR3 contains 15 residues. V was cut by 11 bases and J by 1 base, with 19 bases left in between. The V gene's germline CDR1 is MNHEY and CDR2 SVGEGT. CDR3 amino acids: CAVRTGASGTDTQYF. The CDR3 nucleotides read TGTGCCGTAAGAACAGGCGCATCCGGCACAGATACGCAGTATTTT.

In DNA, the CDR3 is TGTGCCAGCAGCCAAGGAGCGGGAGGTAGATACGAGCAGTACTTC. It encodes CASSQGAGGRYEQYF. The V call is TRBV3-1, the J call TRBJ2-5; 9 nucleotides line up with TRBD2. The end of the DNA is better explained by TRBJ2-7, so the J call may be wrong. This CDR3 has 15 amino acids. CDR1 and CDR2 from the germline V gene are LGHDT and YNNKEL (reference sequence).

The CDR3 DNA sequence: TGCAGTGCCAGGGCGGCGGGAGGGGTCACAGATACGCAGTATTTT. Amino acids: CSARAAGGVTDTQYF. The V gene is TRBV20-1, the J gene TRBJ2-3; 9 nucleotides align to TRBD2. Germline CDR1 and CDR2: DFQATT and SNEGSKA (reference sequence). The CDR3 is 15 residues long. After removal of 6 bases from V and 2 bases from J, the junction contained 9 bases not matched to a gene.

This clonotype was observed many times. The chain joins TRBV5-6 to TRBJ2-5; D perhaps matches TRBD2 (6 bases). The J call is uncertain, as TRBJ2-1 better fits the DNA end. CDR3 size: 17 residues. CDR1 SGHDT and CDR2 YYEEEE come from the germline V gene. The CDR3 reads CASSVQTGARSYNEQFF. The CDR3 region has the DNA TGTGCCAGCAGCGTTCAAACGGGAGCACGAAGTTACAATGAGCAGTTCTTC.

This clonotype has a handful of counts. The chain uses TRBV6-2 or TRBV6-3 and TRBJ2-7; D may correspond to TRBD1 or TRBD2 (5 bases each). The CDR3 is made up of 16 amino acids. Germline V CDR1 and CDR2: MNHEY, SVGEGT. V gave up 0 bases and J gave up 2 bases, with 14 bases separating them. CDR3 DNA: TGTGCCAGCAGTTACTCGAGTGGGACGGTTACCTACGAGCAGTACTTC. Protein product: CASSYSSGTVTYEQYF.

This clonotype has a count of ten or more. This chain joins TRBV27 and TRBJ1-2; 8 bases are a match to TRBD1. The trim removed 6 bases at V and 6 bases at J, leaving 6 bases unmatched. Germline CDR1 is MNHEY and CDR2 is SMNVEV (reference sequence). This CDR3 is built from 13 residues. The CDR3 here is CASSLGQGNGYTF. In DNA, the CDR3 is TGTGCCAGCAGCTTAGGACAGGGAAATGGCTACACCTTC.

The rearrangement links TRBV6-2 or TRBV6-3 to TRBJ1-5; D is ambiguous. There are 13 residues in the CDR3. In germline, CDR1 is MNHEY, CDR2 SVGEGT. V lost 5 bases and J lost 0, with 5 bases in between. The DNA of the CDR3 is TGTGCCAGCAGTCGCAATAGCAATCAGCCCCAGCATTTT. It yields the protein CASSRNSNQPQHF.

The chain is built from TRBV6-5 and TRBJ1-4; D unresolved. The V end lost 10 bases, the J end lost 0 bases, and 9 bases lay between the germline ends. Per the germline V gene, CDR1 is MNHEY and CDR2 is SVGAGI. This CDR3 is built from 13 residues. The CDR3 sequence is CATSAATNEKLFF. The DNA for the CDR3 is TGTGCCACGTCAGCGGCAACTAATGAAAAACTGTTTTTT.

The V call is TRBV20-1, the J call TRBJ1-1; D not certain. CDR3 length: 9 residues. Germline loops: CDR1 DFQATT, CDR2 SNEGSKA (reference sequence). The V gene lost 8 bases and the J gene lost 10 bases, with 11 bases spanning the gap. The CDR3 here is CSIPHRAFF. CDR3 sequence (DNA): TGCAGTATTCCTCACAGAGCTTTCTTT.

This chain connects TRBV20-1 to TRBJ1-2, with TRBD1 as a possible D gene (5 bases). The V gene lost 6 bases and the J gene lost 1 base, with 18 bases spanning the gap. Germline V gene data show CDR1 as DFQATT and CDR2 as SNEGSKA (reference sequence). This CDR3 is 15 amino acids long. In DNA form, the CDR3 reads TGCAGTGCCAATCCTGGGGGAGGCGTTAACTATGGCTACACCTTC. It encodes CSANPGGGVNYGYTF.

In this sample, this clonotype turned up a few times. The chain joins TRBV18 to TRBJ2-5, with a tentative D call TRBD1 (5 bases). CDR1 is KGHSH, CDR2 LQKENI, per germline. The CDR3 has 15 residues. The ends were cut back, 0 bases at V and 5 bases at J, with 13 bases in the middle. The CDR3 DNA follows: TGTGCCAGCTCACCACCCGCAGGGTCTTATGAGACCCAGTACTTC. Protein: CASSPPAGSYETQYF.

The CDR3: CASSRRYRGPKANTGELFF. CDR3 DNA: TGTGCCAGCAGCCGGCGATACAGGGGCCCCAAAGCGAACACCGGGGAGCTGTTTTTT. This sequence joins TRBV14 and TRBJ2-2; TRBD1 agrees at 7 bases. The CDR3 is 19 residues long. The germline V gene encodes CDR1 SGHDN and CDR2 FVKESK. Losses at the gene ends were 4 bases for V and 0 bases for J; bases not matched to a gene: 14.

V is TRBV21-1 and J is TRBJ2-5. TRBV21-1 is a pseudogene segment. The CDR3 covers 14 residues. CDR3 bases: TGTGCCAGCAGCAAATTGACCCTCCAAGAGACCCAGTACTTC. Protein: CASSKLTLQETQYF.

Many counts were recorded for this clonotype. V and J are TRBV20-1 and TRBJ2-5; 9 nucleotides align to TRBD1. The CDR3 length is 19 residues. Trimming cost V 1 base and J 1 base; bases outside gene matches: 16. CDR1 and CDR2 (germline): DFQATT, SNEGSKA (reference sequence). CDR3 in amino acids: CSARGGQGTSVGPQETQYF. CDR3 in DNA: TGCAGTGCTAGAGGGGGACAGGGTACTAGCGTAGGGCCCCAAGAGACCCAGTACTTC.

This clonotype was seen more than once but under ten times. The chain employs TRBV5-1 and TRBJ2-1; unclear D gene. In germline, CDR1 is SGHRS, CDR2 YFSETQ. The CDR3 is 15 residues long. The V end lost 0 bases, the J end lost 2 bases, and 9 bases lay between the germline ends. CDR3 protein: CASSLDSRTYNEQFF. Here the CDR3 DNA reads TGCGCCAGCAGCTTGGACAGTAGGACCTACAATGAGCAGTTCTTC.

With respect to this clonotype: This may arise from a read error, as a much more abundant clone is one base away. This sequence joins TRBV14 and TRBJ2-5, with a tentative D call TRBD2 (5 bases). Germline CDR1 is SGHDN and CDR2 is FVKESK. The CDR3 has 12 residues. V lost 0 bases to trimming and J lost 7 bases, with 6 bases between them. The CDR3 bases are TGTGCCAGCAGCCAAGAGGGGAGGACCCAGTACTTC. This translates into CASSQEGRTQYF.

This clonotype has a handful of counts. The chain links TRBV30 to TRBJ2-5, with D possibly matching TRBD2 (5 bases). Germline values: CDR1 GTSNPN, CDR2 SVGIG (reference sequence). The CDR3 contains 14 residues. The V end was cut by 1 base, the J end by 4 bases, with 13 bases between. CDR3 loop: CAWSAPGWAETQYF. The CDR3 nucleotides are TGTGCCTGGAGTGCCCCGGGGTGGGCAGAGACCCAGTACTTC.

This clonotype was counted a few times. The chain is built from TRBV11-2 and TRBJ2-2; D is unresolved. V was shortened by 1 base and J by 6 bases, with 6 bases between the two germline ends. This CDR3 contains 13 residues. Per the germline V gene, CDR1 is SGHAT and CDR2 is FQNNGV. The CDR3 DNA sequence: TGTGCCAGCAGCTTAGTTGAGGCCGGGGAGCTGTTTTTT. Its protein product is CASSLVEAGELFF. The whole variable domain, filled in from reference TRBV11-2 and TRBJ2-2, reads EAGVAQSPRYKIIEKRQSVAFWCNPISGHATLYWYQQILGQGPKLLIQFQNNGVVDDSQLPKDRFSAERLKGVDSTLKIQPAKLEDSAVYLCASSLVEAGELFFGEGSRLTVL.

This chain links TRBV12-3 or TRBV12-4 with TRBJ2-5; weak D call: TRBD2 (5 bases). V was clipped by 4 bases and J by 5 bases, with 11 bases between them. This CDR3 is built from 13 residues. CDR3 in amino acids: CASSCRGFETQYF. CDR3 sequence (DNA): TGTGCCAGCAGTTGTAGAGGGTTTGAGACCCAGTACTTC.

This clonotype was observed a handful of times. The CDR3 DNA reads as TGTGCCATCAGGGGACAGGGACGGAACACTGAAGCTTTCTTT. Translation gives CAIRGQGRNTEAFF. V usage is TRBV10-3 and J usage is TRBJ1-1, with 9 bases aligning to TRBD1. Germline CDR1 and CDR2: ENHRY and SYGVKD. The CDR3 spans 14 residues. Trimming took 6 bases from V and 1 from J; bases not matched to a gene: 3.

The CDR3, as DNA: TGTGCCAGCAGCGGATACGACGGGACTTTCCCCCCAATTTATGGCTACACCTTC. Translation gives CASSGYDGTFPPIYGYTF. J is TRBJ1-2 and V is TRBV7-9, with D tentatively TRBD1 (5 bases). The CDR3 runs 18 residues. Trimming took 5 bases from V and 5 from J, leaving 27 bases between them. Germline V gene lookup returns CDR1 SEHNR and CDR2 FQNEAQ (reference sequence). Full variable domain (remainder filled in from reference TRBV7-9 and TRBJ1-2): DTGVSQNPRHKITKRGQNVTFRCDPISEHNRLYWYRQTLGQGPEFLTYFQNEAQLEKSRLLSDRFSAERPKGSFSTLEIQRTEQGDSAMYLCASSGYDGTFPPIYGYTFGSGTRLTVV.

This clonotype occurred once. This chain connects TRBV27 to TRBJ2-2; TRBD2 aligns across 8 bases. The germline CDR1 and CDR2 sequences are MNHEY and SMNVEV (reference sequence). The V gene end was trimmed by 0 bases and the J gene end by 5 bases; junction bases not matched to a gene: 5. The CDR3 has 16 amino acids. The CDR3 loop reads CASSLSGTSRTGELFF. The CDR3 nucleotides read TGTGCCAGCAGTTTATCGGGGACTAGTCGGACCGGGGAGCTGTTTTTT.

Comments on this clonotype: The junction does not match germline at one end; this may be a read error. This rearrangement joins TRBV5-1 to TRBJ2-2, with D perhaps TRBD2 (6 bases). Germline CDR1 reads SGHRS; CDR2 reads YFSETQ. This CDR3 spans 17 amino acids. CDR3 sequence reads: CASSLGPGSGDNGELFF. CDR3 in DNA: TGCGCCAGCAGCTTAGGACCCGGGAGTGGGGATAACGGGGAGTTGTTTTTT.

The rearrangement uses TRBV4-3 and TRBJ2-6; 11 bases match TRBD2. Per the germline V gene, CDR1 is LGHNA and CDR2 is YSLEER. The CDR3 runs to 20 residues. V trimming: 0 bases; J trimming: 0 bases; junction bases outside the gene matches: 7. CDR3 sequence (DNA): TGCGCCAGCAGCCAAGAAACTAGCGGGGGAGAATTCTCTGGGGCCAACGTCCTGACTTTC. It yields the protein CASSQETSGGEFSGANVLTF.

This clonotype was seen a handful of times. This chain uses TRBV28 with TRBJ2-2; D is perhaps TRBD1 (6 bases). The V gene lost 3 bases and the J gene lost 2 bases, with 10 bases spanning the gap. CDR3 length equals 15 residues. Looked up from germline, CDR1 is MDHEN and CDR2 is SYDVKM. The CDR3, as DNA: TGTGCCAGCAGTTTGTACAGGGTTAACACCGGGGAGCTGTTTTTT. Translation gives CASSLYRVNTGELFF.

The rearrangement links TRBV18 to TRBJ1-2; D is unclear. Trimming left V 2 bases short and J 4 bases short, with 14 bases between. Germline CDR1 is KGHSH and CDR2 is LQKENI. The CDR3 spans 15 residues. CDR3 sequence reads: CASSPTHGLGYGYTF. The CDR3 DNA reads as TGTGCCAGCTCACCAACGCACGGACTGGGCTATGGCTACACCTTC.

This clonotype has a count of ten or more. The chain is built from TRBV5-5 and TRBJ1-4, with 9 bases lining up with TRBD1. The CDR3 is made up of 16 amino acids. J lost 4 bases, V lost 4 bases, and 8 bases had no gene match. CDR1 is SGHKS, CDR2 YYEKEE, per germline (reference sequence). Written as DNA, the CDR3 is TGTGCCAGCAGCGCACAGGGGGCGCTTGGTAATGAAAAACTGTTTTTT. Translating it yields CASSAQGALGNEKLFF.

The CDR3 DNA follows: TGTGCCAGCACCCACTTCAACTCCTTCTTAGACAGGGCGGACACCATATATTTT. Translated: CASTHFNSFLDRADTIYF. The chain couples TRBV28 to TRBJ1-3; TRBD1 matches 7 bases. Germline CDR1 MDHEN, CDR2 SYDVKM. The V segment lost 7 bases and the J segment 8 bases; nucleotides outside the gene matches: 23. The CDR3 is 18 amino acids.

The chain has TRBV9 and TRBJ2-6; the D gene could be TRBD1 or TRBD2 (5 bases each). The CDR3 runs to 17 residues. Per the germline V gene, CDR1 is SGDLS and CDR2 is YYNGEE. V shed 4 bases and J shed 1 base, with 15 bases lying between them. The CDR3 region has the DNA TGTGCCAGCAGCCAGGGAGCTCCCGGGTCTGGGGCCAACGTCCTGACTTTC. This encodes CASSQGAPGSGANVLTF.